Each of the 16 T cell receptor beta chains below was sequenced from the same sample in a study of blood T cell repertoires in COVID-19. The protocol was immunoSEQ multiplex PCR, while the TCRdb copy is restricted to in-frame clones and leaves out a portion. The table lists about 110,000 clones, about three quarters of them singletons. The material sequenced was peripheral blood. These receptors all stem from an elderly woman with active or convalescent COVID-19.

The gene calls are TRBV6-5 and TRBJ2-2, with a tentative D call TRBD2 (6 bases). Germline CDR1 and CDR2: MNHEY and SVGAGI. CDR3 length equals 15 residues. V lost 4 bases and J lost 5, with 14 bases in between. In DNA form, the CDR3 reads TGTGCCAGCAGTTTGAGGACACGGGGGACCGGGGAGCTGTTTTTT. Its translation is CASSLRTRGTGELFF.

The chain uses TRBV6-6 and TRBJ2-7, with a weak D call TRBD1 (5 bases). The germline gives CDR1 MNHNY, CDR2 SVGAGI (reference sequence). V lost 2 bases, J lost 7 bases, and 15 bases lay in between. This CDR3 comprises 14 residues. In DNA, the CDR3 is TGTGCCAGCAGTTACCCGGCTGGGGCAGGGGAGCAGTACTTC. This sequence encodes CASSYPAGAGEQYF.

The chain joins TRBV10-2 to TRBJ2-2; 12 nucleotides line up with TRBD2. The germline CDR1 and CDR2 sequences are WSHSY and SAAADI. The CDR3 loop spans 14 amino acids. The trim removed 5 bases at V and 6 bases at J, leaving 1 base unmatched. CDR3 DNA sequence: TGCGCCAGCAGTCCTAGCGGGAGGGCCGGGGAGCTGTTTTTT. Translation: CASSPSGRAGELFF.

The chain links TRBV7-9 to TRBJ1-1; TRBD1 aligns across 10 bases. Trimming took 5 bases from V and 4 from J; bases not matched to a gene: 4. Germline V gives CDR1 SEHNR, CDR2 FQNEAQ (reference sequence). CDR3 length equals 14 residues. For the CDR3, the DNA is TGTGCCAGCAGCCCAGACAGGGGGCCCACTGAAGCTTTCTTT. Protein sequence: CASSPDRGPTEAFF. The whole variable domain, remainder taken from reference TRBV7-9 and TRBJ1-1, is DTGVSQNPRHKITKRGQNVTFRCDPISEHNRLYWYRQTLGQGPEFLTYFQNEAQLEKSRLLSDRFSAERPKGSFSTLEIQRTEQGDSAMYLCASSPDRGPTEAFFGQGTRLTVV.

The chain has TRBV19 and TRBJ2-5, with D possibly TRBD2 on 6 matching bases. V was clipped by 6 bases and J by 3 bases, with 23 bases between them. This CDR3 has 17 amino acids. CDR1 is LNHDA, CDR2 SQIVND, per germline (reference sequence). Here the CDR3 DNA reads TGTGCCAGTAGCACACTCTCCCGGGGGAGTCTCAAAGAGACCCAGTACTTC. Amino acid sequence: CASSTLSRGSLKETQYF.

The chain couples TRBV27 to TRBJ2-2; tentative D call: TRBD1 (5 bases). Trimming shortened V by 0 bases and J by 6 bases, and 8 bases separated the two germline ends. From germline, CDR1 is MNHEY and CDR2 SMNVEV (reference sequence). There are 14 residues in the CDR3. The CDR3 bases are TGTGCCAGCAGTTTATCGTTCAGGGCCGGGGAGCTGTTTTTT. Amino acid sequence: CASSLSFRAGELFF.

This chain connects TRBV9 to TRBJ1-1; D gene uncertain. V lost 2 bases to trimming and J lost 1 base, with 9 bases between them. In germline, CDR1 is SGDLS, CDR2 YYNGEE. CDR3 length: 14 residues. In nucleotides, the CDR3 is TGTGCCAGCAGCGTTTTGTCGTGGAACACTGAAGCTTTCTTT. This codes for CASSVLSWNTEAFF.

This clone was counted once. The genes are TRBV11-2 and TRBJ2-3, with TRBD1 matching over 7 bases. Germline V gives CDR1 SGHAT, CDR2 FQNNGV. The CDR3 is 14 residues long. Losses at the gene ends were 3 bases for V and 2 bases for J; bases not matched to a gene: 2. The chain's CDR3 is CASSLDRITDTQYF. The CDR3 DNA is TGTGCCAGCAGCTTGGACAGGATCACAGATACGCAGTATTTT. The whole variable domain, filled in from reference TRBV11-2 and TRBJ2-3, reads EAGVAQSPRYKIIEKRQSVAFWCNPISGHATLYWYQQILGQGPKLLIQFQNNGVVDDSQLPKDRFSAERLKGVDSTLKIQPAKLEDSAVYLCASSLDRITDTQYFGPGTRLTVL.

The gene calls are TRBV9 and TRBJ2-7, with 9 bases fitting TRBD1. The CDR3 is made up of 14 amino acids. The germline CDR1 and CDR2 sequences are SGDLS and YYNGEE. Germline trimming cut 1 base from V and 8 bases from J; bases unmatched to any gene: 7. The CDR3: CASSVNPDRGQQYF. CDR3 sequence (DNA): TGTGCCAGCAGCGTAAACCCGGACAGGGGTCAGCAGTACTTC.

The rearrangement joins TRBV6-1 to TRBJ1-5, with D uncertain. V was clipped by 1 base and J by 7 bases, with 17 bases between them. The length of the CDR3 is 16 residues. The germline CDR1 and CDR2 sequences are MNHNS and SASEGT. The CDR3 coding sequence is TGTGCCAGCAGTGAAGGGTGGCAGAGGCCGCGGCAGCCCCAGCATTTT. Encoded protein: CASSEGWQRPRQPQHF.

The CDR3 DNA sequence: TGTGCCAGCAGCTTGCGTCTGGGCAGCTATGGCTACACCTTC. This gives the protein CASSLRLGSYGYTF. This chain connects TRBV7-2 to TRBJ1-2; D uncertain. The CDR3 is 14 amino acids. V shed 3 bases and J shed 4 bases, with 12 bases lying between them. Germline values: CDR1 SGHTA, CDR2 FQGNSA.

The CDR3 region is CASSPERGNNEQFF. The CDR3 region has the DNA TGCGCCAGCAGCCCGGAGCGCGGAAACAATGAGCAGTTCTTC. The V gene is TRBV5-1, the J gene TRBJ2-1; D not certain. Germline CDR1 reads SGHRS; CDR2 reads YFSETQ. V was shortened by 4 bases and J by 5 bases, with 13 bases between the two germline ends. The CDR3 is 14 amino acids.

This clone was seen a handful of times. The chain joins TRBV19 to TRBJ2-5; 8 bases agree with TRBD2. The CDR3 loop spans 16 amino acids. The germline CDR1 and CDR2 sequences are LNHDA and SQIVND (reference sequence). Trimming cost V 2 bases and J 2 bases; bases outside gene matches: 7. The DNA of the CDR3 is TGTGCCAGTAGTATATCAACAGCGGGAGAACAAGAGACCCAGTACTTC. Protein product: CASSISTAGEQETQYF.

The chain links TRBV28 to TRBJ1-5, with 8 bases lining up with TRBD1. The junction had 11 bases not matched to a gene; V was cut back by 8 bases and J by 2 bases. This CDR3 contains 16 residues. Per the germline V gene, CDR1 is MDHEN and CDR2 is SYDVKM. The CDR3 region has the DNA TGTGCCAGCTCCGGCGCTGACAGGGGCGGCAATCAGCCCCAGCATTTT. It encodes CASSGADRGGNQPQHF.

V usage is TRBV19 and J usage is TRBJ2-5; possibly TRBD1 for D (6 bases). The CDR3 spans 14 residues. Per germline, CDR1 LNHDA and CDR2 SQIVND (reference sequence). The V end was cut by 3 bases, the J end by 5 bases, with 13 bases between. The CDR3, as DNA: TGTGCCAGTAGTATCAGGGGTTGGGAGGAGACCCAGTACTTC. Protein sequence: CASSIRGWEETQYF.

The chain uses TRBV4-2 and TRBJ1-6; possibly TRBD1 for D (6 bases). The CDR3 loop spans 18 amino acids. V lost 5 bases and J 0 bases, leaving 17 bases between the germline ends. Germline assignment: CDR1 LGHNA and CDR2 YNFKEQ. Here the CDR3 DNA reads TGTGCCAGCAGCTCTGGGACATCGGTGAGCTCCTATAATTCACCCCTCCACTTT. It yields the protein CASSSGTSVSSYNSPLHF.